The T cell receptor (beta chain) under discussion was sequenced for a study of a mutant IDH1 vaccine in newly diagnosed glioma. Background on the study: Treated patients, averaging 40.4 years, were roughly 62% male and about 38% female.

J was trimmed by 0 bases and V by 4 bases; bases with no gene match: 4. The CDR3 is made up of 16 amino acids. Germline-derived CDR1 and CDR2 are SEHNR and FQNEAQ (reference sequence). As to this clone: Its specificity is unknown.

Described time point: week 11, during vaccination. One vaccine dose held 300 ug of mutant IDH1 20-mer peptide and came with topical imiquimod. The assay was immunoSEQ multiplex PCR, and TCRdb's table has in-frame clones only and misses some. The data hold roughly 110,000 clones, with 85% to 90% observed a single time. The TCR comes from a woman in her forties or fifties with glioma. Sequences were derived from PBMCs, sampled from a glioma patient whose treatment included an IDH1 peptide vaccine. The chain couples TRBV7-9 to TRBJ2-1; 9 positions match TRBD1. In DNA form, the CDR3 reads TGTGCCAGCAGCTCCACAGGGGGCTTCTCCTACAATGAGCAGTTCTTC. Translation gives CASSSTGGFSYNEQFF.